This is a list of T cell receptor beta chains from one sample in a study of T cells after yellow fever vaccination. TCRdb analysed the 5' RACE reads with MiXCR anew, one entry per CDR3 protein. The table records a few hundred thousand distinct CDR3 sequences, around 4.9% of them present only once. The material sequenced was CD4+ T cells sorted from PBMCs, taken on the day of the yellow fever booster vaccination. The receptor set was obtained from a man aged 18 to 30 who received the YFV17D yellow fever vaccine. Both conserved end residues are part of each CDR3. A D gene is named only where the DNA matches it firmly. Part of the rows lack a size; the others show once, few, many or a class for expanded clones.

TRBD1,TRBV6-2/TRBV6-3,TRBJ1-5,.,TGTGCCAGCAGTTACTCCGGGACAGAATTCCAGCCCCAGCATTTT,CASSYSGTEFQPQHF
TRBD2,TRBV7-7,TRBJ2-5,many,TGTGCCAGCAGCCAAAACGGGAGGCAAGAGACCCAGTACTTC,CASSQNGRQETQYF
TRBD1,TRBV7-3,TRBJ2-2,many,TGTGCCAGCAGTCAACCTAAGGGACAGGGGACCGGGGAGCTGTTTTTT,CASSQPKGQGTGELFF
.,TRBV6-5,TRBJ1-3,.,TGTGCCAGCAGTATGGGTTACTCTGGAAACACCATATATTTT,CASSMGYSGNTIYF
.,TRBV3-1,TRBJ1-5,many,TGTGCCAGCAGCCAAGATCGAGGCGGCAATCAGCCCCAGCATTTT,CASSQDRGGNQPQHF
.,TRBV30,TRBJ2-3,few,TGTGCCTGGAGTGTAACCGATACGCAGTATTTT,CAWSVTDTQYF
.,TRBV7-8,TRBJ2-7,.,TGTGCCAGCAGCTGGCGAGGAGGGAGCTCCTACGAGCAGTACTTC,CASSWRGGSSYEQYF
.,TRBV29-1,TRBJ2-3,many,TGCAGCGTTGAGGCATCCACAGATACGCAGTATTTT,CSVEASTDTQYF
.,TRBV6-8,TRBJ1-4,many,TGTGCCAGCCTACGGGGGATTAATGAAAAACTGTTTTTT,CASLRGINEKLFF
.,TRBV7-6,TRBJ2-3,.,TGTGCCAGCAGCTTACCAGGAGGGGTTGGCGCAGATACGCAGTATTTT,CASSLPGGVGADTQYF
.,TRBV5-4,TRBJ2-6,few,TGTGCCAGCAGCTTGGTCAAGGGGCCCGATGGGGCCAACGTCCTGACTTTC,CASSLVKGPDGANVLTF
.,TRBV11-2,TRBJ1-2,.,TGTGCCAGCAGCTTAGAGGGACTTGGAAGAAACACCTTC,CASSLEGLGRNTF
.,TRBV20-1,TRBJ2-5,.,TGCAGTGCTAGATCTCCGGGGACCGAGACCCAGTACTTC,CSARSPGTETQYF
.,TRBV6-6,TRBJ2-1,few,TGTGCCAGCAGTTACCAGGGATGGGGGGCGGTTAATGAGCAGTTCTTC,CASSYQGWGAVNEQFF
TRBD1,TRBV25-1,TRBJ1-5,few,TGTGCCAGCAGTGAATTTAGACCACAGGGGAATCAGCCCCAGCATTTT,CASSEFRPQGNQPQHF
TRBD2,TRBV5-1,TRBJ2-5,few,TGCGCCAGCAGCTTCGGGACTAGCGGGGGGATTGAGACCCAGTACTTC,CASSFGTSGGIETQYF